This TCR beta chain comes out of a study of blood T cell repertoires in COVID-19. This table comes from immunoSEQ multiplex PCR, and its TCRdb copy is limited to in-frame clones, with some not included. The table records over 85,000 clones, roughly 85% of them present only once. CDR1 and CDR2 from the germline V gene are SGHNT and YYREEE (reference sequence). The CDR3 is 14 residues long. Trimming shortened V by 1 base and J by 2 bases, and 8 bases separated the two germline ends. V and J are TRBV5-4 and TRBJ2-3; tentatively, D is TRBD2 (5 bases). The clonotype was recovered from a man of 80 years or more with acute or convalescent COVID-19. Sequencing used peripheral blood. In nucleotides, the CDR3 is TGTGCCAGCAGCTTGCCAGCGGTCACAGATACGCAGTATTTT. As protein: CASSLPAVTDTQYF.